Included here is one TCR beta chain sequence, with context. The data stem from a study of PD-1 blockade in classical Hodgkin lymphoma. Every one of the patients relapsed after autologous stem cell transplantation (brentuximab vedotin exposure was variable). The length of the CDR3 is 16 residues. Trimming pared 1 base from V and 5 bases from J, leaving 16 bases between. The repertoire was sequenced with immunoSEQ multiplex PCR; TCRdb's copy has only in-frame clones and lacks some. Here the sample spans about 110,000 clones, 80% to 90% being singletons. Sequenced material: peripheral blood mononuclear cells (PBMCs), taken before the second cycle of nivolumab. The sequence was obtained from a human donor with classical Hodgkin lymphoma. The chain joins TRBV23-1 to TRBJ2-3, with D perhaps TRBD1 (5 bases). TRBV23-1 belongs to the ORF category, with a function that is uncertain. The CDR3 DNA follows: TGCGCCAGCAGTCAATGGGGCCGGACCGCCCTAGATACGCAGTATTTT. It codes for CASSQWGRTALDTQYF.